This T cell receptor (beta chain) stems from a study of a mutant IDH1 vaccine in newly diagnosed glioma. Study information: Initiation of the vaccine course occurred 4-6 weeks after radiotherapy alone, or alongside temozolomide cycles. Treated patients had a mean age of 40.4 years and a sex split that was roughly 60% male and 37.5% female.

Time point of the sample: week 35, safety follow-up. Every vaccination contained 300 ug of the mutant IDH1 20-mer peptide and was paired with topical imiquimod. This CDR3 comprises 12 residues. V lost 1 base and J 5 bases, leaving 6 bases between the germline ends. Germline V gene lookup returns CDR1 MGHRA and CDR2 YSYEKL. This clone has just a few counts. Its antigen is not identified. Study-level points and caveats: There seemed to be no relation between pseudoprogression and changes in top peripheral T cell clonotypes.

Repertoires were generated with immunoSEQ multiplex PCR, while TCRdb's copy carries only in-frame clones and drops some. The data show about 26,000 clones, with roughly 83% seen just once and 25% to 35% held by the top ten. This chain connects TRBV4-1 to TRBJ2-7; D gene unclear. The sample consisted of PBMCs, taken from a glioma patient whose treatment included an IDH1 peptide vaccine. This clonotype was obtained from a man aged 30-40 years with glioma. CDR3 loop: CASSQVRDEQYF. The CDR3 DNA reads as TGCGCCAGCAGCCAAGTTCGGGACGAGCAGTACTTC.